The subject of this entry is one TCR beta chain. The antigen is not known. The data originate from a study of T cell repertoires in cytomegalovirus infection. Study summary: Both CMV infection and a matching HLA type were indicated by public TCR beta signatures. Whole-study findings and limits: CMV-specific TCR beta clonotypes restricted by HLA-C dominated the ex vivo response. People with CMV and the relevant HLA were identified by cumulative public TCR beta family frequency.

A single record per CDR3 protein comes from TCRdb applying MiXCR to the reads. The repertoire holds a few hundred thousand distinct CDR3 sequences, with approximately 18% as singletons. Trimming cost V 6 bases and J 6 bases; bases outside gene matches: 7. The CDR3 is 13 amino acids. Germline CDR1 is DFQATT and CDR2 is SNEGSKA (reference sequence). The clonotype comes from a human donor in good health (CMV status not recorded). Some clones in this sample may be carry-over from other donors' samples. This chain uses TRBV20-1 with TRBJ1-5, with 8 bases fitting TRBD1. Material: PBMCs. DNA of the CDR3: TGCAGTGCAAGACCAGGGGGCGGTCAGCCCCAGCATTTT. This translates into CSARPGGGQPQHF.